This note documents a single TCR beta chain sequence. This entry belongs to a study of control samples from healthy donors and cancer patients. Here immunoSEQ multiplex PCR was the method, and the copy in TCRdb shows in-frame clones only, minus some. The sample carries approximately 86,000 clones, 80% to 95% recorded once. The V end was cut by 0 bases, the J end by 0 bases, with 8 bases between. The germline V gene encodes CDR1 GTSNPN and CDR2 SVGIG (reference sequence). The CDR3 spans 14 residues. The V gene is TRBV30, the J gene TRBJ1-1, with D unresolved. The origin of this receptor is a woman aged 25 to 45 in good health. Sequenced sample: blood. This CDR3 is CAWSVTGMNTEAFF. The CDR3 DNA reads as TGTGCCTGGAGTGTTACGGGAATGAACACTGAAGCTTTCTTT. The full variable domain, rest sourced from reference TRBV30 and TRBJ1-1, is SQTIHQWPATLVQPVGSPLSLECTVEGTSNPNLYWYRQAAGRGLQLLFYSVGIGQISSEVPQNLSASRPQDRQFILSSKKLLLSDSGFYLCAWSVTGMNTEAFFGQGTRLTVV.